This T cell receptor beta chain came from a study of T-cell reconstitution after alpha-beta-depleted transplantation in children. Study observations and caveats: Some patients showed high day-60 TCRbeta diversity, which derived from surviving recipient T cells and thymic progenitors. The origin of alpha-beta T cells about two months after transplant was reportedly several hundred expanded graft clones.

Unique molecular identifiers were incorporated during preparation of the TCRbeta library. TCRdb analysed the PCR reads with MiXCR anew, one entry per CDR3 protein. The sample lists hundreds of thousands of distinct CDR3 sequences, more than 20% occurring once. Comment on this clonotype: Its antigen is unknown.

V gave up 5 bases and J gave up 1 base, with 8 bases separating them. The CDR3 is 13 residues long. In germline, CDR1 is SQVTM, CDR2 ANQGSEA. This specimen was PBMCs, mostly from graft donor cells, taken 360 days after TCRalphabeta/CD19-depleted stem cell transplant. The chain recombines TRBV29-1 with TRBJ2-2; TRBD2 might be the D (5 bases). This TCR was sampled from a boy under three years old who had a stem cell transplant for acute myeloid leukemia, so the T cells may come from the graft donor. The CDR3 protein is CSVQRRNTGELFF. CDR3 DNA: TGCAGCGTTCAGCGGAGGAACACCGGGGAGCTGTTTTTT.